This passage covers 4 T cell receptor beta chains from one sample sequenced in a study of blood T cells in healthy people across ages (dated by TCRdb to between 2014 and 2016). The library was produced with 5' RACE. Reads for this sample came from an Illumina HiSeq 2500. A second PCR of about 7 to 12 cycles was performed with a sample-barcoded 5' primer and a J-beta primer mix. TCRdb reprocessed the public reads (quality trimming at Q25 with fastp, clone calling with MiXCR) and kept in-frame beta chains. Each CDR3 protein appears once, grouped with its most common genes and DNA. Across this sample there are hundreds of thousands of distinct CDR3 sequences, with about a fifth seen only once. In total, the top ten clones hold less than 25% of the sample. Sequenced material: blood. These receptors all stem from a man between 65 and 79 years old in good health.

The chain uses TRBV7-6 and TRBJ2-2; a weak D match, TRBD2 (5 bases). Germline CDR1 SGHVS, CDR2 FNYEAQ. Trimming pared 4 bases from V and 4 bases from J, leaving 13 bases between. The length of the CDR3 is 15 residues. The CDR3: CASSSRSSTTGELFF. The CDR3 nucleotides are TGTGCCAGCAGCTCCAGGTCTAGCACCACCGGGGAGCTGTTTTTT.

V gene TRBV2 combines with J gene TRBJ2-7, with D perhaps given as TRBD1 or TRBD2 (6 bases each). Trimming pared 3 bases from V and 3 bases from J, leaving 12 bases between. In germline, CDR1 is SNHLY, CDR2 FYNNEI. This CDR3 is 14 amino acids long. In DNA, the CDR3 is TGTGCCAGCAGTGATTTCGGGGGACACTACGAGCAGTACTTC. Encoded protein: CASSDFGGHYEQYF.

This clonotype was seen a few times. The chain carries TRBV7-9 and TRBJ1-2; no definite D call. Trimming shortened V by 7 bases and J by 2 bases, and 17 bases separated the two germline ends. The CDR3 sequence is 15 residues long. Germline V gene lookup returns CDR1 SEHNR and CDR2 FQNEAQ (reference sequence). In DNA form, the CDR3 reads TGTGCCAGCACTCCTCCACTCACTGGGAACTATGGCTACACCTTC. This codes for CASTPPLTGNYGYTF.

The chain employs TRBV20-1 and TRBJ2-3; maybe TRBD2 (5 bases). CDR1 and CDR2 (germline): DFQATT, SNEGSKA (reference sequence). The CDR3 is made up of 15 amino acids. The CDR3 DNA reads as TGCAGGGCCACCCCGGGGTCACTAATAACAGATACGCAGTATTTT. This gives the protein CRATPGSLITDTQYF.